These T cell receptor beta chains were read from a single sample in a study of early T cells in non-severe SARS-CoV-2 infection. TCRdb analysed the 5' RACE reads with MiXCR anew, one entry per CDR3 protein. This sample has about 100,000 distinct CDR3 sequences; about an eighth occur once, and the top ten carry approximately 6%. The source material was whole blood. The receptors come from an adult who was a healthcare worker with PCR-confirmed SARS-CoV-2 infection or an uninfected control (not recorded which). CDR3s include the opening cysteine and the closing phenylalanine or tryptophan. The D gene is left open where the match is weak. Clone size, where shown, is once, few, many, or a class for clones that have expanded.

size,D,V,J,DNA,CDR3
few,-,TRBV21-1,TRBJ2-1,TGTGCCAGCAGCCGCCCGGTCTTCTCCTACAATGAGCAGTTCTTC,CASSRPVFSYNEQFF
-,-,TRBV5-1,TRBJ2-2,TGCGCCAGCAGTCAGGCGCGATCGGGCGGGGAGCTGTTTTTT,CASSQARSGGELFF
many,-,TRBV7-9,TRBJ1-6,TGTGCCAGCAGCTTAGCGCAGCGGTCACCCCTCCACTTT,CASSLAQRSPLHF
-,TRBD2,TRBV5-5,TRBJ2-2,TGTGCCAGCAGCTTTACCCCGTGGCTAGCGGGAGGGTTTCTCACCGGGGAGCTGTTTTTT,CASSFTPWLAGGFLTGELFF
many,-,TRBV11-2,TRBJ1-1,TGTGCCAGCAGCCACCCTCTAGGGGGGCAAGTTGAAGCTTTCTTT,CASSHPLGGQVEAFF
many,TRBD2,TRBV7-2,TRBJ2-7,TGTGCCAGCAGTCGGACTAGCGGGGGGTACGAGCAGTACTTC,CASSRTSGGYEQYF
few,-,TRBV12-3/TRBV12-4,TRBJ1-2,TGTGCCAGCAGTTCAACGCGGACAATGATAGGCTACACCTTC,CASSSTRTMIGYTF
few,-,TRBV4-1,TRBJ1-3,TGCGCCAGCAGACAAACAGGGAAAGGGAGCTCTGGAAACACCATATATTTT,CASRQTGKGSSGNTIYF
-,-,TRBV6-6,TRBJ2-7,TGTGCCAGCACTCGAATAGCGCAGTACGAGCAGTACTTC,CASTRIAQYEQYF
many,-,TRBV27,TRBJ2-3,TGTGCCAGCAGTTCTGAGCGGAGCACAGATACGCAGTATTTT,CASSSERSTDTQYF
few,-,TRBV28,TRBJ2-7,TGTGCCAGCAGTTTATTGGGGCAGACCTACGAGCAGTACTTC,CASSLLGQTYEQYF
few,-,TRBV12-3/TRBV12-4,TRBJ2-7,TGTGCCAGCAGTTTCGCAGGAGACTACGAGCAGTACTTC,CASSFAGDYEQYF
-,-,TRBV25-1,TRBJ1-1,TGTGCCAGCAGGGCCGACAGATCCAACACTGAAGCTTTCTTT,CASRADRSNTEAFF
few,-,TRBV12-3/TRBV12-4,TRBJ1-2,TGTGCCAGCAGTTTTACGGGAAGATCTAACTATGGCTACACCTTC,CASSFTGRSNYGYTF
-,TRBD2,TRBV3-1,TRBJ2-5,TGTGCCAGCAGCCAAGGTAGCGGGGACCAAGAGACCCAGTACTTC,CASSQGSGDQETQYF
-,-,TRBV4-2,TRBJ2-3,TGTGCCAGCAGCCAAGCCAATGCAGATACGCAGTATTTT,CASSQANADTQYF
many,-,TRBV12-3/TRBV12-4,TRBJ1-5,TGTGCCAGCAGTTTGGGTCAGAGAAATCAGCCCCAGCATTTT,CASSLGQRNQPQHF
-,TRBD2,TRBV3-1,TRBJ2-7,TGTGCCAGCAGCCAAGCTCCGGGACTACCGACCTACGAGCAGTACTTC,CASSQAPGLPTYEQYF
few,-,TRBV6-1,TRBJ2-1,TGTGCCAGCAGTGCATTTGCTTACAATGAGCAGTTCTTC,CASSAFAYNEQFF
-,-,TRBV5-4,TRBJ2-5,TGTGCCAGCAGCATGACGGGACACCGCCAAGAGACCCAGTACTTC,CASSMTGHRQETQYF
-,-,TRBV20-1,TRBJ2-7,TGCAGTGCTGTTAACTACGAGCAGTACTTC,CSAVNYEQYF
many,TRBD2,TRBV5-1,TRBJ2-1,TGCGCCAGCAGCTTAGGTGCGGGAGCCAATGAGCAGTTCTTC,CASSLGAGANEQFF
-,-,TRBV20-1,TRBJ2-5,TGCAGTGCTTCGGGCGGCGAAGAGACCCAGTACTTC,CSASGGEETQYF
many,-,TRBV2,TRBJ2-7,TGTGCCAGCAGTACCGGGGAGCTAGCCCCCGGCGAGCAGTACTTC,CASSTGELAPGEQYF
-,TRBD2,TRBV20-1,TRBJ2-1,TGCAGTGCCCGAGCTAGCGGGAGGCCTTACAATGAGCAGTTCTTC,CSARASGRPYNEQFF
many,-,TRBV5-4,TRBJ2-5,TGTGCCAGCAGCTTGCTGCAGGGACACCAAGAGACCCAGTACTTC,CASSLLQGHQETQYF
-,-,TRBV7-9,TRBJ2-6,TGTGCCAGCAGCTTAGCGCATTCGGGCCCGGGTTCTCCACTCTCTGGGGCCAACGTCCTGACTTTC,CASSLAHSGPGSPLSGANVLTF
few,-,TRBV11-2,TRBJ2-5,TGTGCCAGCAGCAAACGGACTGGAGAGACCCAGTACTTC,CASSKRTGETQYF
-,-,TRBV27,TRBJ1-4,TGTGCCAGCAGTTTATGGGCCGGGAATGAAAAACTGTTTTTT,CASSLWAGNEKLFF
-,TRBD1,TRBV6-1,TRBJ2-4,TGTGCCAGCAGGACAGGGGGCTTGAACATTCAGTACTTC,CASRTGGLNIQYF
-,TRBD1,TRBV20-1,TRBJ1-1,TGCAGTGCTAGGGGATGGACAGGGAAGAACACTGAAGCTTTCTTT,CSARGWTGKNTEAFF
many,-,TRBV11-2,TRBJ2-3,TGTGCCAGCAGCTTAGCGTATGGATCAACGCAGTATTTT,CASSLAYGSTQYF
many,-,TRBV18,TRBJ1-1,TGTGCCAGCTCACCCCCGATCAACAGGGCCGCTGAAGCTTTCTTT,CASSPPINRAAEAFF
many,TRBD1,TRBV5-5,TRBJ1-1,TGTGCCAGCAGCCTGTACCCCCCGACAGGGTGGACTGAAGCTTTCTTT,CASSLYPPTGWTEAFF
many,-,TRBV3-1,TRBJ1-5,TGTGCCAGCAGCCAAGGGGGTGATCAGCCCCAGCATTTT,CASSQGGDQPQHF
few,TRBD1,TRBV29-1,TRBJ2-7,TGCAGCGTCACCTCCGGGACAGGTTCTTCCTACGAGCAGTACTTC,CSVTSGTGSSYEQYF
many,TRBD2,TRBV2,TRBJ2-5,TGTGCCAGCGGGGGACTAGCGGGACCTAAAGAGACCCAGTACTTC,CASGGLAGPKETQYF
few,TRBD1,TRBV23-1,TRBJ1-5,TGCGCCAGCAGTCAACCATACAGGGGAAATCAGCCCCAGCATTTT,CASSQPYRGNQPQHF
many,-,TRBV11-2,TRBJ2-1,TGTGCCAGCAGCTTAGGGAACAATGAGCAGTTCTTC,CASSLGNNEQFF
few,TRBD1,TRBV4-3,TRBJ1-5,TGCGCCAGCAGCCGGGACAGGGAGGTTCAGCCCCAGCATTTT,CASSRDREVQPQHF
few,-,TRBV21-1,TRBJ2-7,TGTGCCAGCAGCAAAGAGATGCAAAGCTCCTACGAGCAGTACTTC,CASSKEMQSSYEQYF